The 9 T cell receptor beta chains presented below share a single source sample, sequenced in a study of vaccination and CD4 T cells after COVID-19 (dated by TCRdb to between 2021 and 2024). Their cognate antigens are unknown. To prepare the library, PCR was applied. Sequenced on an Illumina iSeq 100. TCR sequencing of DNA from cultured CD4+ T cells used the Oncomine TCR Beta short-read assay at the Johns Hopkins FTIC core. The raw public reads went through TCRdb reprocessing: fastp at Q25, MiXCR clone calling, in-frame beta chains kept. Here each entry gathers all rows of one CDR3 protein and keeps the most common genes and DNA. This sample gives tens of thousands of distinct CDR3 sequences in total; 30% to 45% of them show up just once. The ten largest account for 8.6% of the sample. The sample's time point, from its label and the paper: late sampling 161 to 241 days after vaccination in a few convalescent patients. The sample's treatment or condition label, decoded: approximately nine-day PBMC culture with coronavirus spike peptide pools or control peptides (ViraFEST assay).

The sequencing used CD4+ T cells from blood, cultured in vitro, collected about 7 months after SARS-CoV-2 vaccination. These receptors originate from a human donor who had recovered from COVID-19.

The CDR3 region is CATSSGGTLTDTQYF. The DNA of the CDR3 is TGTGCCACCAGCAGTGGTGGGACTCTCACAGATACGCAGTATTTT. The genes are TRBV15 and TRBJ2-3, with D maybe TRBD2 (6 bases). This CDR3 spans 15 amino acids. Between the trimmed V and J ends, which lost 3 bases and 2 bases, there was a span of 12 bases. Germline CDR1 LNHNV, CDR2 YYDKDF (reference sequence). Full variable domain (rest looked up from reference TRBV15 and TRBJ2-3): DAMVIQNPRYQVTQFGKPVTLSCSQTLNHNVMYWYQQKSSQAPKLLFHYYDKDFNNEADTPDNFQSRRPNTSFCFLDIRSPGLGDTAMYLCATSSGGTLTDTQYFGPGTRLTVL.

The CDR3 sequence: CSVQGLEQNIQYF. CDR3 nucleotides: TGCAGTGTTCAGGGACTAGAACAAAACATTCAGTACTTC. The chain carries TRBV20-1 and TRBJ2-4, with 8 nucleotides matching TRBD2. Germline trimming cut 7 bases from V and 5 bases from J; bases unmatched to any gene: 7. Germline assignment: CDR1 DFQATT and CDR2 SNEGSKA (reference sequence). The CDR3 totals 13 residues.

The chain uses TRBV29-1 and TRBJ1-1; no definite D call. This CDR3 region has 12 residues. The germline V gene encodes CDR1 SQVTM and CDR2 ANQGSEA. Trimming cost V 6 bases and J 2 bases, with 10 bases left between them. CDR3 residues: CSVSQTNTEAFF. Here the CDR3 DNA reads TGCAGCGTCAGCCAAACTAACACTGAAGCTTTCTTT.

The sample holds a few counts of this clonotype. V usage is TRBV6-5 and J usage is TRBJ1-2; tentatively, D is TRBD1 (6 bases). V lost 4 bases to trimming and J lost 5 bases, with 11 bases between them. Germline V gene sequence: CDR1 MNHEY, CDR2 SVGAGI. The CDR3 loop spans 13 amino acids. For the CDR3, the DNA is TGTGCCAGCAGTTCCGAGGGGGAATATGGCTACACCTTC. This gives the protein CASSSEGEYGYTF.

The V call is TRBV6-2 or TRBV6-3, the J call TRBJ2-2; 8 positions match TRBD2. Germline V gene data show CDR1 as MNHEY and CDR2 as SVGEGT. V lost 9 bases to trimming and J lost 5 bases; unmatched junction nucleotides: 5. This CDR3 has 13 residues. The chain's CDR3 is CASSGAGTGELFF. The CDR3 coding sequence is TGTGCCAGTAGCGGGGCGGGGACCGGGGAGCTGTTTTTT.

V is TRBV4-2 and J is TRBJ1-5; TRBD1 agrees at 8 bases. This CDR3 region has 14 residues. Germline V lookup: CDR1 LGHNA, CDR2 YNFKEQ. After removal of 2 bases from V and 6 bases from J, the junction contained 3 bases not matched to a gene. The CDR3 here is CASSQQGAGQPQHF. CDR3 nucleotides: TGTGCCAGCAGCCAACAGGGGGCTGGTCAGCCCCAGCATTTT.

The chain has TRBV6-4 and TRBJ2-6, with D perhaps TRBD1 (5 bases). CDR3 length: 14 amino acids. Trimming pared 4 bases from V and 4 bases from J, leaving 8 bases between. CDR1 and CDR2 from the germline V gene are MRHNA and SNTAGT. CDR3 in amino acids: CASSVRTGANVLTF. CDR3 DNA sequence: TGTGCCAGCAGTGTTAGGACAGGGGCCAACGTCCTGACTTTC.

This chain links TRBV20-1 with TRBJ2-3; no clear D. The ends were cut back, 7 bases at V and 5 bases at J, with 10 bases in the middle. CDR1 is DFQATT, CDR2 SNEGSKA, per germline (reference sequence). This CDR3 is built from 11 residues. DNA for the CDR3: TGCAGTGGAACAATAAGAGATACGCAGTATTTT. Its translation is CSGTIRDTQYF.

This chain uses TRBV20-1 with TRBJ2-1; TRBD1 matches 12 bases. Germline V lookup: CDR1 DFQATT, CDR2 SNEGSKA (reference sequence). This CDR3 contains 16 residues. V lost 2 bases, J lost 9 bases, and 11 bases stayed unmatched. CDR3 region: CSARLTPGQGAVEQFF. Written as DNA, the CDR3 is TGCAGTGCTAGACTAACCCCGGGACAGGGGGCGGTTGAGCAGTTCTTC.